The sequence of this T cell receptor beta chain was determined in a study of blood T cell repertoires in COVID-19. Study summary: COVID-19 samples, acute and convalescent, were from the United States, Italy and Spain. Sources were T cells, B-cell-depleted T cells, or PBMCs; the material itself was cDNA or gDNA.

The germline V and J ends were trimmed by 5 bases and 5 bases, with 11 bases remaining between them. Per the germline V gene, CDR1 is SGHRS and CDR2 is YFSETQ. CDR3 length: 13 amino acids. Per the study methods: Amplification of reference gene primers provided the estimated nucleated cell counts. Profiled with immunoSEQ multiplex PCR; TCRdb holds only in-frame clones, not every one. Clonal size and the V and J genes are those of that table, whereas D and trimming came from the DNA. The profile shows about 480,000 clones, about 91% of them singletons. A Seattle source enrolled patients during active infection and followed them longitudinally.

Material for sequencing was peripheral blood. This TCR was recovered from a woman aged 50 to 60 with COVID-19, enrolled during active disease. V usage is TRBV5-1 and J usage is TRBJ2-1; a weak D match, TRBD2 (6 bases). The CDR3 coding sequence is TGCGCCAGCAGGAGAGAGCGGGACAATGAGCAGTTCTTC. Translation gives CASRRERDNEQFF.